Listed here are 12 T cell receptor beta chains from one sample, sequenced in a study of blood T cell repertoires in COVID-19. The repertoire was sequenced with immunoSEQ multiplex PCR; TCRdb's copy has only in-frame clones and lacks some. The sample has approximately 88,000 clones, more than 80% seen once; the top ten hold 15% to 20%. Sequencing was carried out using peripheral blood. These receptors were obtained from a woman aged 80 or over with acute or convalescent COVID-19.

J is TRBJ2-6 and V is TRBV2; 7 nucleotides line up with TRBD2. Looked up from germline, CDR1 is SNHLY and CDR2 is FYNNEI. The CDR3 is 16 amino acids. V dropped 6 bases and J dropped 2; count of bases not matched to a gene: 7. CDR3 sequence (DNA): TGTGCCAGCAGCCTAAGGGGAGGGACTGGGGCCAACGTCCTGACTTTC. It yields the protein CASSLRGGTGANVLTF.

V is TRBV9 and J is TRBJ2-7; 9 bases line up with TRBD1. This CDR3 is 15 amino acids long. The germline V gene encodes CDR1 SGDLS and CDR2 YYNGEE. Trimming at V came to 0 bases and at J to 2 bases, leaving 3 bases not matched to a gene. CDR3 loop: CASSVVGTGPYEQYF. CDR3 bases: TGTGCCAGCAGCGTAGTGGGGACAGGGCCCTACGAGCAGTACTTC.

The CDR3 sequence is CASSPAYRGYGYTF. The CDR3, as DNA: TGTGCCAGCTCACCAGCCTACCGGGGCTATGGCTACACCTTC. The V call is TRBV18, the J call TRBJ1-2; D is uncertain. The V gene lost 2 bases and the J gene lost 4 bases, with 11 bases spanning the gap. The length of the CDR3 is 14 residues. Germline V gene data show CDR1 as KGHSH and CDR2 as LQKENI.

CDR3 residues: CASSLTGSVNTEAFF. CDR3 nucleotides: TGCGCCAGCAGCTTAACGGGGAGTGTGAACACTGAAGCTTTCTTT. The chain couples TRBV5-1 to TRBJ1-1; D is uncertain. This CDR3 has 15 residues. V was trimmed by 2 bases and J by 0 bases, leaving 11 bases between them. Germline V gene sequence: CDR1 SGHRS, CDR2 YFSETQ.

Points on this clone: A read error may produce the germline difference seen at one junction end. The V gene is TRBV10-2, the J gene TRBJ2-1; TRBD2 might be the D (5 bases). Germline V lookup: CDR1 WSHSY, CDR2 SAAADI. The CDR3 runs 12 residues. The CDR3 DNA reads TGCGTCAGCAGTGTCGGAGGCATTGAGCAGTTCTTC. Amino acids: CVSSVGGIEQFF.

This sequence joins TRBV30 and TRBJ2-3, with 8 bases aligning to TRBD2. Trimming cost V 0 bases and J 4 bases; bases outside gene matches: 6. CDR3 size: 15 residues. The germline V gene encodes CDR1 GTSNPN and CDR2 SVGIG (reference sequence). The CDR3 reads CAWSVGAGVADTQYF. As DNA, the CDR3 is TGTGCCTGGAGTGTCGGAGCGGGAGTAGCAGATACGCAGTATTTT.

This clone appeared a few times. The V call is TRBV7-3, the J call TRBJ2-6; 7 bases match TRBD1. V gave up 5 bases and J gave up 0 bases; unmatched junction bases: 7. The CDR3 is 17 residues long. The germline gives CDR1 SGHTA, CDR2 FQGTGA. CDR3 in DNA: TGTGCCAGCAGCCAAGGACAGGCCATCTCTGGGGCCAACGTCCTGACTTTC. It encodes CASSQGQAISGANVLTF.

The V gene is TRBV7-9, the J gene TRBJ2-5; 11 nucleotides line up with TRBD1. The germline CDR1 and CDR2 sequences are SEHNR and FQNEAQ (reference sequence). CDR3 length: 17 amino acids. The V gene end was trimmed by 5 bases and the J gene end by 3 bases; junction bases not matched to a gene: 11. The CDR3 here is CASSPGQDRGRKETQYF. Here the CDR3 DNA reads TGTGCCAGCAGCCCGGGGCAGGACAGGGGGCGGAAAGAGACCCAGTACTTC.

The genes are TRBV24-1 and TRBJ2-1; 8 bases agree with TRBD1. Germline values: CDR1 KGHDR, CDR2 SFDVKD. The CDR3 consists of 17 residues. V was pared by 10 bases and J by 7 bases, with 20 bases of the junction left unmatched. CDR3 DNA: TGTGCCACTAATCCGCCCAAAATAGACAGGGGTGGAAATGAGCAGTTCTTC. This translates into CATNPPKIDRGGNEQFF.

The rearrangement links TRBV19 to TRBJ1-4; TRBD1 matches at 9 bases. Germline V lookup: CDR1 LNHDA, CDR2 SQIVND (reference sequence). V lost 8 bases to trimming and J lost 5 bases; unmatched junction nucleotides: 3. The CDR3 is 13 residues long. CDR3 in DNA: TGTGCCAGTGCCGGGACAGGGAATGAAAAACTGTTTTTT. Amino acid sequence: CASAGTGNEKLFF. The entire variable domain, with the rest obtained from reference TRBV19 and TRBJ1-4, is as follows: DGGITQSPKYLFRKEGQNVTLSCEQNLNHDAMYWYRQDPGQGLRLIYYSQIVNDFQKGDIAEGYSVSREKKESFPLTVTSAQKNPTAFYLCASAGTGNEKLFFGSGTQLSVL.

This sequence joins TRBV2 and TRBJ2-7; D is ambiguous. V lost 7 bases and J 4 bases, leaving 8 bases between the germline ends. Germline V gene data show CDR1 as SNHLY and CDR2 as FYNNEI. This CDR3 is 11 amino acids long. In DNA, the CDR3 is TGTGCCAGCAAAGGAGCTTACGAGCAGTACTTC. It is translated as CASKGAYEQYF.

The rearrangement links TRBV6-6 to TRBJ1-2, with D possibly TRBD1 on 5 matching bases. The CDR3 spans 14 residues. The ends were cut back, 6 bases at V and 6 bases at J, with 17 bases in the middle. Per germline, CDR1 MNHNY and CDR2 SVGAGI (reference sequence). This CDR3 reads CASRSRREIDGYTF. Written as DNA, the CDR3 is TGTGCCAGCAGGTCGCGCAGGGAAATCGATGGCTACACCTTC.